What follows are 30 T cell receptor beta chains derived from one specimen sequenced in a study of lung T cells in sarcoidosis with Löfgren's syndrome. MiXCR was run by TCRdb on the reads, yielding one entry per CDR3 protein. The table includes 1,200 or so distinct CDR3 sequences, just under 30% detected once. The sequencing input was CD4+ T cells from PBMCs. The receptor source for this set is a human donor with sarcoidosis (Löfgren's syndrome or another form), or a control subject (not recorded which).

This clonotype is deemed medium-sized. The V call is TRBV28, the J call TRBJ1-6; a weak D match, TRBD1 (5 bases). Germline lookup yields CDR1 MDHEN and CDR2 SYDVKM. The CDR3 has 15 residues. Trimming shortened V by 6 bases and J by 10 bases, and 19 bases separated the two germline ends. The CDR3 is CASSKGTGFSSPLHF. The CDR3 nucleotides read TGTGCCAGCAGCAAGGGGACGGGATTTTCCTCACCCCTCCACTTT.

This clonotype is medium-sized (0.01 to 0.1%) within its sample. The genes are TRBV11-3 and TRBJ1-2; 7 nucleotides align to TRBD1. The germline CDR1 and CDR2 sequences are SGHNT and YENEEA. This CDR3 region has 15 residues. The ends lost 8 bases at V and 8 bases at J; junction bases unmatched: 17. In DNA form, the CDR3 reads TGTGCCAGCCGACCGACACAGGGGTGCACTGACGGCTACACCTTC. It translates to CASRPTQGCTDGYTF.

By its share, this clonotype is medium-sized. The V gene is TRBV7-2, the J gene TRBJ2-5; 11 nucleotides line up with TRBD2. Germline V gives CDR1 SGHTA, CDR2 FQGNSA. This CDR3 comprises 15 residues. V shed 7 bases, J shed 7 bases, and the junction held 11 bases outside the gene matches. CDR3 amino acids: CASTPTSGGVVTQYF. For the CDR3, the DNA is TGTGCCAGCACCCCAACTAGCGGGGGAGTCGTGACCCAGTACTTC.

By its share, this clonotype is large. The CDR3, as DNA: TGTGCCATTGGGACTAGCGGATACAATGAGCAGTTCTTC. Amino acids: CAIGTSGYNEQFF. The chain employs TRBV4-2 and TRBJ2-1; the match to TRBD2 covers 11 bases. CDR3 length: 13 amino acids. Per germline, CDR1 LGHNA and CDR2 YNFKEQ. Germline trimming cut 10 bases from V and 4 bases from J; bases unmatched to any gene: 3.

This clonotype qualifies as large. The chain is built from TRBV3-1 and TRBJ1-1; no firm D call. Germline V gene lookup returns CDR1 LGHDT and CDR2 YNNKEL (reference sequence). Trimming removed 0 bases at V and 4 bases at J, with 9 bases between. The CDR3 spans 14 residues. The CDR3 DNA sequence: TGTGCCAGCAGCCAAGAACGTCACGGCACTGAAGCTTTCTTT. This codes for CASSQERHGTEAFF.

This clonotype was seen at least ten times. The J gene is TRBJ2-1, the V gene TRBV5-1; no definite D call. V was cut by 0 bases and J by 4 bases, with 8 bases left in between. The CDR3 has 14 amino acids. Germline V CDR1 and CDR2: SGHRS, YFSETQ. The DNA for the CDR3 is TGCGCCAGCAGCTTGGGTGATTCATACAATGAGCAGTTCTTC. Encoded protein: CASSLGDSYNEQFF.

This clonotype is termed medium-sized. The V and J genes are TRBV6-6 and TRBJ1-2, with 10 positions matching TRBD1. This CDR3 contains 15 residues. The germline V gene encodes CDR1 MNHNY and CDR2 SVGAGI (reference sequence). Losses at the gene ends were 1 base for V and 8 bases for J; bases not matched to a gene: 7. CDR3 in DNA: TGTGCCAGCAGTTACTATGGACAGGGGGTCGGGGGCTACACCTTC. Protein: CASSYYGQGVGGYTF.

Within the sample, this clonotype is large (0.1 to 1%). The chain employs TRBV7-9 and TRBJ1-2; 9 nucleotides align to TRBD1. The ends lost 1 base at V and 6 bases at J; junction bases unmatched: 0. This CDR3 region has 13 residues. Germline V gene data show CDR1 as SEHNR and CDR2 as FQNEAQ (reference sequence). CDR3 sequence: CASSLGTGDGYTF. The CDR3 coding sequence is TGTGCCAGCAGCTTAGGGACAGGGGATGGCTACACCTTC.

In the case of this clonotype: The junction shows a germline mismatch at one end, possibly a read error. The chain links TRBV2 to TRBJ2-1; TRBD1 matches 10 bases. There are 15 residues in the CDR3. CDR1 and CDR2 (germline): SNHLY, FYNNEI. The CDR3 coding sequence is TGCGCCAGCACCTACCCCGGGACAGGGGTGGATGAGCAATTCTTC. Translating it yields CASTYPGTGVDEQFF.

This clonotype counts as large (0.1 to 1%). V is TRBV2 and J is TRBJ2-1; 9 bases agree with TRBD1. This CDR3 is 16 amino acids long. V was pared by 4 bases and J by 6 bases, with 10 bases of the junction left unmatched. Germline-derived CDR1 and CDR2 are SNHLY and FYNNEI. The CDR3 coding sequence is TGTGCCAGCAGTGGACACTCGGGACAGGGTTCCAATGAGCAGTTCTTC. This sequence encodes CASSGHSGQGSNEQFF.

This clonotype is classed as medium-sized. The V gene is TRBV2, the J gene TRBJ2-7; a weak D match, TRBD2 (6 bases). V lost 11 bases to trimming and J lost 2 bases, with 13 bases between them. Germline CDR1 and CDR2: SNHLY and FYNNEI. The CDR3 contains 12 residues. CDR3 sequence reads: CASLGGTYEQYF. The CDR3 bases are TGTGCCTCCCTGGGAGGTACCTACGAGCAGTACTTC.

In its sample, this clonotype ranks as large. V usage is TRBV20-1 and J usage is TRBJ2-7; 7 positions match TRBD1. CDR3 length equals 13 residues. V lost 8 bases and J lost 3; bases outside the gene matches: 10. Germline-derived CDR1 and CDR2 are DFQATT and SNEGSKA (reference sequence). As DNA, the CDR3 is TGCAGTACCACCGGGACAGCCAACTACGAGCAGTACGTC. Amino acid sequence: CSTTGTANYEQYV.

This clonotype counts as large. This chain uses TRBV6-2 or TRBV6-3 with TRBJ1-2; D gene uncertain. The CDR3 has 15 residues. Trimming shortened V by 5 bases and J by 3 bases, and 16 bases separated the two germline ends. Germline loops: CDR1 MNHEY, CDR2 SVGEGT. As DNA, the CDR3 is TGTGCCAGCAGTCCCACCGTCGGGTTTGACTATGGCTACACCTTC. This gives the protein CASSPTVGFDYGYTF.

This clonotype is deemed medium-sized (0.01 to 0.1%). This sequence joins TRBV7-2 and TRBJ2-5; possibly TRBD1 for D (6 bases). V lost 1 base and J lost 2, with 11 bases in between. There are 15 residues in the CDR3. CDR1 and CDR2 from the germline V gene are SGHTA and FQGNSA. The CDR3 loop is CASSLEIDRQETQYF. In nucleotides, the CDR3 is TGTGCCAGCAGCTTAGAAATTGACAGGCAAGAGACCCAGTACTTC.

With regard to this clonotype: Lacking the conserved final phenylalanine or tryptophan, this CDR3 likely reflects a read error. The chain is built from TRBV5-1 and TRBJ1-1; maybe TRBD1 (6 bases). This CDR3 region has 13 residues. Germline values: CDR1 SGHRS, CDR2 YFSETQ. This CDR3 reads CASSLDRDTEAFL. CDR3 coding DNA: TGCGCCAGCAGCTTGGACAGGGACACTGAGGCTTTCCTT.

In this sample, this clonotype is large. The V call is TRBV4-1, the J call TRBJ2-3, with D unclear. There are 17 residues in the CDR3. From germline, CDR1 is MGHRA and CDR2 YSYEKL. V was cut by 1 base and J by 1 base, with 15 bases left in between. In nucleotides, the CDR3 is TGCGCCAGCAGCCAAGGAACCTGGTTCCTGGGCACAGATACGCAGTATTTT. It codes for CASSQGTWFLGTDTQYF.

By proportion, this clonotype is medium-sized. The chain uses TRBV5-6 and TRBJ2-1; 7 nucleotides align to TRBD1. This CDR3 contains 19 residues. Germline trimming cut 2 bases from V and 1 base from J; bases unmatched to any gene: 15. Germline V lookup: CDR1 SGHDT, CDR2 YYEEEE. The CDR3 loop reads CASSLKGAYPGESYNEQFF. In nucleotides, the CDR3 is TGTGCCAGCAGCTTAAAGGGGGCCTACCCCGGAGAGTCCTACAATGAGCAGTTCTTC.

This clonotype ranks as medium-sized. V is TRBV6-1 and J is TRBJ2-7; 8 bases map to TRBD1. V was clipped by 6 bases and J by 9 bases; unmatched bases: 10. Germline V gene sequence: CDR1 MNHNS, CDR2 SASEGT. The CDR3 contains 13 residues. CDR3 in amino acids: CASRFDRGGGQYF. CDR3 bases: TGTGCCAGCAGATTCGACAGGGGTGGCGGGCAGTACTTC.

The rearrangement uses TRBV12-3 or TRBV12-4 and TRBJ1-1, with TRBD1 as a possible D gene (5 bases). V was pared by 7 bases and J by 11 bases, with 14 bases between. The CDR3 consists of 11 residues. CDR3: CASTATDEAFF. In nucleotides, the CDR3 is TGTGCCAGCACTGCGACAGACGAGGCTTTCTTT.

The V and J genes are TRBV29-1 and TRBJ2-3; 10 nucleotides align to TRBD2. Germline V gene data show CDR1 as SQVTM and CDR2 as ANQGSEA. The CDR3 has 15 amino acids. The ends lost 1 base at V and 10 bases at J; junction bases unmatched: 11. Written as DNA, the CDR3 is TGCAGCGTTGAAGGGACAGCGGGGGGGCCTGGTGCGCAGTATTTT. It is translated as CSVEGTAGGPGAQYF.

Concerning this clonotype: The junction and the germline gene differ at one end; a read error may be behind it. The V and J genes are TRBV20-1 and TRBJ2-5, with 8 positions matching TRBD1. This CDR3 has 14 amino acids. From germline, CDR1 is DFQATT and CDR2 SNEGSKA (reference sequence). The CDR3 reads CSAETGVIQETQHF. CDR3 nucleotides: TGCAGTGCAGAGACAGGGGTGATTCAAGAGACCCAGCACTTC.

By sample fraction, this clonotype is large. The chain recombines TRBV2 with TRBJ1-1; D perhaps matches TRBD1 (6 bases). Germline values: CDR1 SNHLY, CDR2 FYNNEI. The CDR3 totals 14 residues. The V end lost 3 bases, the J end lost 4 bases, and 12 bases lay between the germline ends. The CDR3 here is CASSEYRAGTEAFF. DNA for the CDR3: TGTGCCAGCAGTGAGTACAGGGCGGGCACTGAAGCTTTCTTT.

Relative to its sample, this clonotype is medium-sized (0.01 to 0.1%). The chain employs TRBV20-1 and TRBJ2-3, with 7 bases that match TRBD2. The CDR3 spans 13 residues. J was trimmed by 6 bases and V by 6 bases; bases with no gene match: 9. The germline gives CDR1 DFQATT, CDR2 SNEGSKA (reference sequence). Written as DNA, the CDR3 is TGCAGTGCCAGACCGGGGGGTAAGGATACGCAGTATTTT. Residues: CSARPGGKDTQYF.

This clonotype is large within its sample. J is TRBJ1-2 and V is TRBV2, with TRBD1 identical over 7 bases. CDR1 is SNHLY and CDR2 is FYNNEI in the germline V gene. The CDR3 runs 13 residues. The V gene end was trimmed by 4 bases and the J gene end by 8 bases; junction bases not matched to a gene: 7. DNA of the CDR3: TGTGCCAGCAGTGTGGACAGGTTTAGCGGCTACACCTTC. Translating gives CASSVDRFSGYTF.

This clonotype rates as medium-sized. The genes are TRBV15 and TRBJ1-3; D is unclear. This CDR3 is 16 amino acids long. V was pared by 5 bases and J by 0 bases, with 14 bases between. Per the germline V gene, CDR1 is LNHNV and CDR2 is YYDKDF (reference sequence). The chain's CDR3 is CATSWRLLNSGNTIYF. Written as DNA, the CDR3 is TGTGCCACCAGCTGGCGGCTCTTGAACTCTGGAAACACCATATATTTT.

There are many counts of this clonotype. This chain joins TRBV7-2 and TRBJ2-3; D is unclear. The CDR3 is 10 amino acids. The V end lost 6 bases, the J end lost 6 bases, and 4 bases lay between the germline ends. The germline V gene encodes CDR1 SGHTA and CDR2 FQGNSA. Here the CDR3 DNA reads TGTGCCAGCAGGGGGGATACGCAGTATTTT. This codes for CASRGDTQYF.

This clonotype was seen a single time. The chain combines TRBV20-1 with TRBJ1-1, with a tentative D call TRBD1 (6 bases). The CDR3 loop spans 13 amino acids. The V gene's germline CDR1 is DFQATT and CDR2 SNEGSKA (reference sequence). The CDR3 nucleotides read TGCGGGACGGGCAAAGGGGGGTTCGTTGAGGCTTTCTTT. This translates into CGTGKGGFVEAFF.

In regard to this clonotype: The junction and the germline gene differ at one end; a read error may be behind it. The chain employs TRBV10-3 and TRBJ1-1; D call uncertain. There are 12 residues in the CDR3. Germline values: CDR1 ENHRY, CDR2 SYGVKD. CDR3 loop: CAISVDYAEASF. The DNA for the CDR3 is TGTGCCATCAGTGTAGACTACGCTGAAGCTTCCTTT.

This clonotype is categorized as medium-sized (0.01 to 0.1%). The chain employs TRBV20-1 and TRBJ2-7; 9 bases are a match to TRBD1. The CDR3 runs to 16 residues. V trimming: 6 bases; J trimming: 0 bases; junction bases outside the gene matches: 12. Per the germline V gene, CDR1 is DFQATT and CDR2 is SNEGSKA (reference sequence). CDR3 sequence (DNA): TGCAGTGCACTTCAAACAGGGGGCGGGAGCTCCTACGAGCAGTACTTC. This sequence encodes CSALQTGGGSSYEQYF.

On this clonotype itself: Likely a read error: the CDR3 ends without its conserved phenylalanine or tryptophan. The DNA is left out, because the CDR3 cannot be placed on it with certainty; the CDR3 is given as TCRdb lists it. The V gene is TRBV5-1, the J gene TRBJ2-5; TRBD1 was called by the table and not checked on the DNA. Including both end residues, the CDR3 is 14 amino acids long. Germline CDR1 and CDR2: SGHRS and YFSETQ. CDR3 region: CDSSLGQERETKYV.